The 29 T cell receptor beta chains presented below share a single source sample, sequenced in a study of cytomegalovirus exposure and HLA in healthy donors. PCR employed 60 Vbeta and 13 Jbeta primers. Sequencing used immunoSEQ multiplex PCR; TCRdb keeps in-frame clones, though not all of them. Of fewer than 200,000 clones detected, 73% appear once; the ten largest clones hold 1.5% to 2%. Sequenced input: PBMCs. Receptors originate from a woman aged 25 to 45 in good health and CMV-seronegative.

As for this clone: At one boundary the junction diverges from the germline segment, which might be a read error. The rearrangement links TRBV7-9 to TRBJ2-7; perhaps TRBD1 as D (8 bases). This CDR3 contains 13 residues. Germline lookup yields CDR1 SEHNR and CDR2 FQNEAQ (reference sequence). CDR3 amino acids: CTSSPQGGKEQYF. CDR3 sequence (DNA): TGTACCAGCAGCCCACAGGGGGGGAAGGAGCAGTACTTC.

The genes are TRBV19 and TRBJ2-3; D is unresolved. Germline assignment: CDR1 LNHDA and CDR2 SQIVND (reference sequence). The CDR3 totals 13 residues. Trimming removed 5 bases at V and 6 bases at J, with 12 bases between. The CDR3 coding sequence is TGTGCCAGTAGTTCCCTTTTGGGCGATACGCAGTATTTT. Amino acids: CASSSLLGDTQYF.

The CDR3 nucleotides read TGTGCCAGCAGCCTGAGGAGGGTGGACGGAGCTAACACTGAAGCTTTCTTT. Residues: CASSLRRVDGANTEAFF. This rearrangement joins TRBV5-4 to TRBJ1-1; D not resolved. The length of the CDR3 is 17 residues. Deletions cut 4 bases from V and 2 bases from J, with 21 bases between. In germline, CDR1 is SGHNT, CDR2 YYREEE (reference sequence).

J is TRBJ2-5 and V is TRBV7-3; 8 bases map to TRBD1. V trimming: 5 bases; J trimming: 1 base; junction bases outside the gene matches: 3. Germline V gives CDR1 SGHTA, CDR2 FQGTGA. The length of the CDR3 is 14 residues. The CDR3 DNA sequence: TGTGCCAGCAGCCCGACAGGGGTCCAAGAGACCCAGTACTTC. Its translation: CASSPTGVQETQYF.

This chain links TRBV7-2 with TRBJ2-1; TRBD1 aligns across 8 bases. The CDR3 is 16 amino acids. Germline trimming cut 5 bases from V and 3 bases from J; bases unmatched to any gene: 9. Germline CDR1 SGHTA, CDR2 FQGNSA. This CDR3 is CASSPRQGTGYNEQFF. In nucleotides, the CDR3 is TGTGCCAGCAGCCCGCGACAGGGGACGGGCTACAATGAGCAGTTCTTC.

This clone was seen only a few times. V is TRBV9 and J is TRBJ2-3, with D perhaps matching TRBD2 (6 bases). With 0 bases removed from V and 7 bases from J, the gap between germline ends came to 12 bases. The CDR3 totals 14 residues. The germline CDR1 and CDR2 sequences are SGDLS and YYNGEE. The CDR3 protein is CASSVEGRGNTQYF. The CDR3 coding sequence is TGTGCCAGCAGCGTAGAGGGACGGGGGAATACGCAGTATTTT.

This clone showed up just a few times. The chain carries TRBV11-2 and TRBJ2-1; 7 nucleotides match TRBD1. Trimming at V came to 1 base and at J to 2 bases, leaving 2 bases not matched to a gene. The CDR3 runs to 15 residues. Germline assignment: CDR1 SGHAT and CDR2 FQNNGV. The CDR3 sequence: CASSLGGQPYNEQFF. The DNA of the CDR3 is TGTGCCAGCAGCTTAGGGGGACAGCCCTACAATGAGCAGTTCTTC.

This clone has more than one count but fewer than ten. Distinct nucleotide sequences in the sample also encode this CDR3. The rearrangement links TRBV19 to TRBJ2-7, with 7 bases fitting TRBD2. This CDR3 has 13 amino acids. The germline CDR1 and CDR2 sequences are LNHDA and SQIVND (reference sequence). V gave up 4 bases and J gave up 0 bases; unmatched junction bases: 0. The CDR3: CASSSGSSYEQYF. As DNA, the CDR3 is TGTGCCAGTAGTAGCGGGAGCTCCTACGAGCAGTACTTC.

The chain joins TRBV9 to TRBJ2-1, with D tentatively TRBD2 (5 bases). The CDR3 sequence is 16 residues long. Trimming stripped 0 bases from V and 0 bases from J, with 10 bases between. Looked up from germline, CDR1 is SGDLS and CDR2 is YYNGEE. The CDR3 loop is CASSVGIASSYNEQFF. CDR3 DNA sequence: TGTGCCAGCAGCGTAGGTATAGCGAGCTCCTACAATGAGCAGTTCTTC.

The chain joins TRBV7-8 to TRBJ2-7; 8 bases map to TRBD1. Germline V gene lookup returns CDR1 SGHVS and CDR2 FQNEAQ. The CDR3 runs to 17 residues. V shed 4 bases, J shed 4 bases, and the junction held 15 bases outside the gene matches. CDR3 protein: CASSYETEAGGFYEQYF. DNA of the CDR3: TGTGCCAGCAGCTATGAGACAGAGGCAGGGGGCTTTTACGAGCAGTACTTC.

This clone showed up just a few times. The chain is built from TRBV19 and TRBJ1-5; D is undetermined. The germline V gene has CDR1 LNHDA and CDR2 SQIVND (reference sequence). This CDR3 contains 16 residues. V was clipped by 7 bases and J by 0 bases, with 16 bases between them. The DNA for the CDR3 is TGTGCCAGTACCCCCCTGAGGTCCTATAGCAATCAGCCCCAGCATTTT. This codes for CASTPLRSYSNQPQHF.

This chain links TRBV5-4 with TRBJ2-5; 7 bases map to TRBD1. V shed 3 bases and J 13 bases; nucleotides not matched to a gene: 12. Per the germline V gene, CDR1 is SGHNT and CDR2 is YYREEE (reference sequence). The CDR3 contains 13 residues. CDR3 region: CASSWGWDSRLYF. CDR3 DNA sequence: TGTGCCAGCAGCTGGGGGTGGGACAGTAGGTTGTACTTC.

V usage is TRBV5-1 and J usage is TRBJ1-1; 7 bases are shared with TRBD1. The germline gives CDR1 SGHRS, CDR2 YFSETQ. The CDR3 runs to 15 residues. V was clipped by 4 bases and J by 2 bases; unmatched bases: 8. As DNA, the CDR3 is TGCGCCAGCAGCCCCGGCGACAGGGCTAACACTGAAGCTTTCTTT. Its protein product is CASSPGDRANTEAFF.

This chain's CDR3 is CASNTGIYEQYF. CDR3 DNA sequence: TGTGCCAGCAATACCGGGATCTACGAGCAGTACTTC. The gene calls are TRBV28 and TRBJ2-7, with D maybe TRBD2 (5 bases). Germline assignment: CDR1 MDHEN and CDR2 SYDVKM. The CDR3 is 12 amino acids. V lost 7 bases to trimming and J lost 3 bases, with 10 bases between them. The complete variable domain, with remaining parts taken from reference TRBV28 and TRBJ2-7, reads DVKVTQSSRYLVKRTGEKVFLECVQDMDHENMFWYRQDPGLGLRLIYFSYDVKMKEKGDIPEGYSVSREKKERFSLILESASTNQTSMYLCASNTGIYEQYFGPGTRLTVT.

The chain combines TRBV27 with TRBJ2-3, with 11 bases lining up with TRBD2. Per the germline V gene, CDR1 is MNHEY and CDR2 is SMNVEV (reference sequence). This CDR3 spans 19 amino acids. V trimming: 4 bases; J trimming: 2 bases; junction bases outside the gene matches: 14. DNA of the CDR3: TGTGCCAGCAGTTGGTCCCTCGGGCTAGCGGGGGGCCTCACAGATACGCAGTATTTT. This gives the protein CASSWSLGLAGGLTDTQYF.

The chain couples TRBV5-1 to TRBJ2-3, with TRBD2 matching 14 bases. Germline V gives CDR1 SGHRS, CDR2 YFSETQ. Germline trimming cut 1 base from V and 3 bases from J; bases unmatched to any gene: 7. The CDR3 contains 18 residues. CDR3 nucleotide sequence: TGCGCCAGCAGCTTGAAGAGACTAGCGGGGGGGCCGACAGATACGCAGTATTTT. Protein sequence: CASSLKRLAGGPTDTQYF.

This chain links TRBV27 with TRBJ2-2; 7 bases map to TRBD2. The CDR3 loop spans 16 amino acids. From germline, CDR1 is MNHEY and CDR2 SMNVEV (reference sequence). Unmatched junction bases numbered 14, after V lost 6 bases and J lost 7 bases. The CDR3 here is CASRPLWGSGYGELFF. CDR3 bases: TGTGCCAGCAGACCGCTTTGGGGTAGCGGGTACGGGGAGCTGTTTTTT.

This clone was detected only a few times. This rearrangement joins TRBV30 to TRBJ2-3, with 9 nucleotides matching TRBD2. V was clipped by 0 bases and J by 6 bases; unmatched bases: 13. The CDR3 runs 17 residues. Germline CDR1 and CDR2: GTSNPN and SVGIG (reference sequence). The CDR3 here is CAWSVRQRREGRDTQYF. In DNA form, the CDR3 reads TGTGCCTGGAGTGTTCGTCAGCGGCGGGAGGGCCGGGATACGCAGTATTTT.

This chain joins TRBV7-2 and TRBJ2-7; 11 bases align to TRBD2. J lost 1 base, V lost 4 bases, and 0 bases had no gene match. The V gene's germline CDR1 is SGHTA and CDR2 FQGNSA. The CDR3 is 14 residues long. The CDR3 DNA reads TGTGCCAGCAGCTGGACTAGCGGGTCCTACGAGCAGTACTTC. It yields the protein CASSWTSGSYEQYF.

This rearrangement joins TRBV6-5 to TRBJ1-2; 7 bases are shared with TRBD1. Germline assignment: CDR1 MNHEY and CDR2 SVGAGI. The CDR3 loop spans 13 amino acids. V shed 3 bases and J 8 bases; nucleotides not matched to a gene: 6. The CDR3 DNA reads TGTGCCAGCAGTTATGAGGGGGCTATGGGCTACACCTTC. Translating it yields CASSYEGAMGYTF.

The rearrangement joins TRBV7-3 to TRBJ1-2; 7 nucleotides align to TRBD1. This CDR3 has 14 residues. CDR1 and CDR2 from the germline V gene are SGHTA and FQGTGA. J was trimmed by 7 bases and V by 2 bases; bases with no gene match: 7. CDR3 DNA sequence: TGTGCCAGCAGCTTAGCGCGCTCAGGGGGTGGCTACACCTTC. Its translation is CASSLARSGGGYTF.

This chain links TRBV19 with TRBJ1-4; tentative D call: TRBD1 (5 bases). Germline V gene lookup returns CDR1 LNHDA and CDR2 SQIVND (reference sequence). With 1 base removed from V and 1 base from J, the gap between germline ends came to 10 bases. The CDR3 is 16 amino acids. The CDR3 loop reads CASSIAGGITNEKLFF. The CDR3 nucleotides are TGTGCCAGTAGTATAGCCGGGGGAATAACTAATGAAAAACTGTTTTTT.

The chain is built from TRBV30 and TRBJ2-5; TRBD2 agrees at 10 bases. This CDR3 is 14 amino acids long. Germline CDR1 and CDR2: GTSNPN and SVGIG (reference sequence). The V segment lost 4 bases and the J segment 7 bases; nucleotides outside the gene matches: 9. CDR3: CAWIRASGSRTQYF. CDR3 nucleotides: TGTGCCTGGATTAGGGCTAGCGGGAGTCGGACCCAGTACTTC.

The chain combines TRBV7-9 with TRBJ2-7; TRBD2 aligns across 7 bases. The CDR3 has 13 residues. Per germline, CDR1 SEHNR and CDR2 FQNEAQ (reference sequence). V was pared by 5 bases and J by 2 bases, with 3 bases of the junction left unmatched. The CDR3 DNA follows: TGTGCCAGCAGCAGGGACTACACCTACGAGCAGTACTTC. It specifies CASSRDYTYEQYF.

This chain links TRBV19 with TRBJ2-1, with 12 bases aligning to TRBD2. Per the germline V gene, CDR1 is LNHDA and CDR2 is SQIVND (reference sequence). The CDR3 extends over 18 amino acids. With V trimmed by 4 bases and J by 2 bases, 9 bases remained unmatched. CDR3 amino acids: CASSSRGLAGSTYNEQFF. The DNA of the CDR3 is TGTGCCAGTAGTAGTCGCGGACTAGCGGGGTCCACCTACAATGAGCAGTTCTTC.

This clone has more than one count but fewer than ten. V usage is TRBV19 and J usage is TRBJ1-1; D gene unclear. Per the germline V gene, CDR1 is LNHDA and CDR2 is SQIVND (reference sequence). V was pared by 0 bases and J by 0 bases, with 8 bases between. The CDR3 covers 15 residues. CDR3 protein: CASSIDSRMNTEAFF. The CDR3 bases are TGTGCCAGTAGTATAGACAGTCGCATGAACACTGAAGCTTTCTTT. The full variable domain, its missing parts supplied by reference TRBV19 and TRBJ1-1, is DGGITQSPKYLFRKEGQNVTLSCEQNLNHDAMYWYRQDPGQGLRLIYYSQIVNDFQKGDIAEGYSVSREKKESFPLTVTSAQKNPTAFYLCASSIDSRMNTEAFFGQGTRLTVV.

The rearrangement uses TRBV7-6 and TRBJ2-2; 8 bases fit TRBD1. CDR1 and CDR2 from the germline V gene are SGHVS and FNYEAQ. The V and J ends lost 1 base and 4 bases, in that order; junction bases with no gene match: 8. The length of the CDR3 is 17 residues. The CDR3 spells CASSLESGQAFTGELFF. The DNA of the CDR3 is TGTGCCAGCAGCTTAGAGTCGGGACAGGCATTCACCGGGGAGCTGTTTTTT.

J is TRBJ2-7 and V is TRBV5-1; TRBD1 matches 7 bases. The trim removed 0 bases at V and 4 bases at J, leaving 10 bases unmatched. The CDR3 has 16 amino acids. Germline V gene data show CDR1 as SGHRS and CDR2 as YFSETQ. CDR3 DNA sequence: TGCGCCAGCAGCTTGGTTTTCCGACAGGGATCATACGAGCAGTACTTC. Protein product: CASSLVFRQGSYEQYF.

This clone was recorded once. The V call is TRBV5-4, the J call TRBJ1-1; D possibly corresponds to TRBD1 (5 bases). Trimming left V 5 bases short and J 7 bases short, with 21 bases between. Germline CDR1 is SGHNT and CDR2 is YYREEE (reference sequence). The CDR3 has 15 amino acids. For the CDR3, the DNA is TGTGCCAGCAGGGCGCTAGGCAGACGAACAGGTGAAGCTTTCTTT. It yields the protein CASRALGRRTGEAFF. The full variable domain, its missing parts supplied by reference TRBV5-4 and TRBJ1-1, is ETGVTQSPTHLIKTRGQQVTLRCSSQSGHNTVSWYQQALGQGPQFIFQYYREEENGRGNFPPRFSGLQFPNYSSELNVNALELDDSALYLCASRALGRRTGEAFFGQGTRLTVV.